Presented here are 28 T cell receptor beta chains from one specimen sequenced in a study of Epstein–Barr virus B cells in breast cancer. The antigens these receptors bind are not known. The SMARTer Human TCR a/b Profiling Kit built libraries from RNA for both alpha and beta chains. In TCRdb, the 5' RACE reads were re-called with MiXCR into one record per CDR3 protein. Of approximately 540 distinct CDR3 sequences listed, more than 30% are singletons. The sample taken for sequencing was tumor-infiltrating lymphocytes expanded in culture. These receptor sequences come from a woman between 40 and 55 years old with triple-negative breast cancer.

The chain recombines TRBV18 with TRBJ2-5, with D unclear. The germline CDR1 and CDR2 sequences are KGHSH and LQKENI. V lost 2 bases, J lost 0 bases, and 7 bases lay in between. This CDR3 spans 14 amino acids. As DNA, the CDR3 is TGTGCCAGCTCACCAGTAAGCAACCAAGAGACCCAGTACTTC. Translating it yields CASSPVSNQETQYF.

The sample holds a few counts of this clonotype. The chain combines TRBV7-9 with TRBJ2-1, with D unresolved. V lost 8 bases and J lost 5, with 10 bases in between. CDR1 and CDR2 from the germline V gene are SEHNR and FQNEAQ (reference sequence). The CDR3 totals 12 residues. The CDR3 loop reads CASDARNNEQFF. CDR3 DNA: TGTGCCAGCGACGCGAGAAACAATGAGCAGTTCTTC.

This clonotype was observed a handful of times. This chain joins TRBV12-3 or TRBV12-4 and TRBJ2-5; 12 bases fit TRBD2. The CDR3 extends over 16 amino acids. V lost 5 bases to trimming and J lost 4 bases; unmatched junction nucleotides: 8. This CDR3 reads CASSRSSGGAVETQYF. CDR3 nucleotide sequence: TGTGCCAGCAGTCGTTCTAGCGGGGGGGCCGTAGAGACCCAGTACTTC.

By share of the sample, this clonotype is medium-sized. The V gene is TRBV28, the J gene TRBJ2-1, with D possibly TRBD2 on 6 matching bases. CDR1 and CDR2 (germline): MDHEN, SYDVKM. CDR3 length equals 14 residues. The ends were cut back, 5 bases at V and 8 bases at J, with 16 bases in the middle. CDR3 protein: CASSPPNAGHEQFF. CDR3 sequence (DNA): TGTGCCAGCAGTCCGCCCAATGCGGGGCATGAGCAGTTCTTC. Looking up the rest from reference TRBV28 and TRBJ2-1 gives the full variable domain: DVKVTQSSRYLVKRTGEKVFLECVQDMDHENMFWYRQDPGLGLRLIYFSYDVKMKEKGDIPEGYSVSREKKERFSLILESASTNQTSMYLCASSPPNAGHEQFFGPGTRLTVL.

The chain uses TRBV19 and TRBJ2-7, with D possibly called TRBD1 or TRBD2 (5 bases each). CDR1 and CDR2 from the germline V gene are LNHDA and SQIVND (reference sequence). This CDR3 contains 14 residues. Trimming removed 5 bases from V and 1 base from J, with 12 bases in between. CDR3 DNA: TGTGCCAGTAGTCTCAGGGACGGTTCCTACGAGCAGTACTTC. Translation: CASSLRDGSYEQYF.

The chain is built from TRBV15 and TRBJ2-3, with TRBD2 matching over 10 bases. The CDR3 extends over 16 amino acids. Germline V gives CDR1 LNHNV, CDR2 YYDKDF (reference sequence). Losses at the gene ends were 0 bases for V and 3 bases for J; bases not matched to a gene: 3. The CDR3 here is CATSRDVLAGTDTQYF. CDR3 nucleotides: TGTGCCACCAGCAGAGATGTACTAGCGGGGACAGATACGCAGTATTTT.

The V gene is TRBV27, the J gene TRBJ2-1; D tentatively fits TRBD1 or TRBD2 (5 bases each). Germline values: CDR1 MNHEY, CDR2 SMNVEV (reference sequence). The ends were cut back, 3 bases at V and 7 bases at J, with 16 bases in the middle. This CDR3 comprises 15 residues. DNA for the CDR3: TGTGCCAGCAGTTTCCCCGGGGCCCCAGGGAATGAGCAGTTCTTC. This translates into CASSFPGAPGNEQFF.

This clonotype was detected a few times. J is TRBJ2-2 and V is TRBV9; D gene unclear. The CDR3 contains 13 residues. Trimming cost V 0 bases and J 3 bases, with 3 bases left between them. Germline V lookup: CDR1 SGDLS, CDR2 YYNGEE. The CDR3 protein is CASSVEHTGELFF. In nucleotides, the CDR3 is TGTGCCAGCAGCGTAGAACACACCGGGGAGCTGTTTTTT.

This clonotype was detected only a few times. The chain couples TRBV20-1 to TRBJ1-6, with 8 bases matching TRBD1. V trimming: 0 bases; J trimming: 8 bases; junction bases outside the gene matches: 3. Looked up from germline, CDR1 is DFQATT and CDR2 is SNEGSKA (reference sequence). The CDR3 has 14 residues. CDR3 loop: CSARDRTGYSPLHF. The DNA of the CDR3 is TGCAGTGCTAGAGATCGGACAGGGTATTCACCCCTCCACTTT.

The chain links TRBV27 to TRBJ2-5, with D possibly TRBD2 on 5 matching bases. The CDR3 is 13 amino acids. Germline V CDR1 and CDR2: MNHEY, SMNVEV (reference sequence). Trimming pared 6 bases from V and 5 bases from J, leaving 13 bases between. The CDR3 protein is CASRPPPGETQYF. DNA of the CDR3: TGTGCCAGCAGACCACCTCCGGGGGAGACCCAGTACTTC.

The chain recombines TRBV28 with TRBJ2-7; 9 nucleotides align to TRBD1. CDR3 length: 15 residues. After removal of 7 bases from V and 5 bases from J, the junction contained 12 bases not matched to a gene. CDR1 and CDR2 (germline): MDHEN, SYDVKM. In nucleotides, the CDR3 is TGTGCCAGCACTTCCCCGGGACAGGGAACTAACGAGCAGTACTTC. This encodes CASTSPGQGTNEQYF.

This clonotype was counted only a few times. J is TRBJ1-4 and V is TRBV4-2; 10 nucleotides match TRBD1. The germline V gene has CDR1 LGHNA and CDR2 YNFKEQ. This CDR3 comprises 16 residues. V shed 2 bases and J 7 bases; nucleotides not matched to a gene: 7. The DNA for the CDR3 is TGTGCCAGCAGCCAAACCTTTGGGACAGGGGTTGAAAAACTGTTTTTT. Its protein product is CASSQTFGTGVEKLFF.

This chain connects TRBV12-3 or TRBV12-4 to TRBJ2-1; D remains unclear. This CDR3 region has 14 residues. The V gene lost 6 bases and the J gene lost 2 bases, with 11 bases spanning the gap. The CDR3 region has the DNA TGTGCCAGCAGACAGAGCGAACCCTACAATGAGCAGTTCTTC. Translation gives CASRQSEPYNEQFF.

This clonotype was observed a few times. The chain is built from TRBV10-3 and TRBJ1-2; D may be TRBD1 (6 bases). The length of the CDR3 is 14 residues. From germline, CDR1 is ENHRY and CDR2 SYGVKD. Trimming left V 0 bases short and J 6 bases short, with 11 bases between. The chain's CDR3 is CAISESNREDGYTF. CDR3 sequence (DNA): TGTGCCATCAGTGAGTCAAACAGGGAGGATGGCTACACCTTC.

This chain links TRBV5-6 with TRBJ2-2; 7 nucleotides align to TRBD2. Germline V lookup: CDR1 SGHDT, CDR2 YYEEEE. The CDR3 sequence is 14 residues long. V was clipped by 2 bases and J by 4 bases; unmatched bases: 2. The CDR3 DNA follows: TGTGCCAGCAGCTTCGGGAGGTTCACCGGGGAGCTGTTTTTT. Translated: CASSFGRFTGELFF. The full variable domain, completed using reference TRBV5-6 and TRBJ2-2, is DAGVTQSPTHLIKTRGQQVTLRCSPKSGHDTVSWYQQALGQGPQFIFQYYEEEERQRGNFPDRFSGHQFPNYSSELNVNALLLGDSALYLCASSFGRFTGELFFGEGSRLTVL.

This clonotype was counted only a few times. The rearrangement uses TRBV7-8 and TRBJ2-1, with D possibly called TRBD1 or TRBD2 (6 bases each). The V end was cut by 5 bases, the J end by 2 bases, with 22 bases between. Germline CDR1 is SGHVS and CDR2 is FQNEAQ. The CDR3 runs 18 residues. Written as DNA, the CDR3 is TGTGCCAGCAGCCCAGGCCGGGCGGGACACAGGGCCTACAATGAGCAGTTCTTC. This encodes CASSPGRAGHRAYNEQFF.

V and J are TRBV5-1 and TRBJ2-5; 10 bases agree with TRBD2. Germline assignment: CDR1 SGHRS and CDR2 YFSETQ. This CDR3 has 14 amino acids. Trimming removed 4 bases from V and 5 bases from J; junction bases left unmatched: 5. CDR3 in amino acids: CASSETSGAETQYF. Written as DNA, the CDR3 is TGCGCCAGCAGCGAAACTAGCGGGGCGGAGACCCAGTACTTC. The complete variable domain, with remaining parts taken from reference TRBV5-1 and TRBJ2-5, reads KAGVTQTPRYLIKTRGQQVTLSCSPISGHRSVSWYQQTPGQGLQFLFEYFSETQRNKGNFPGRFSGRQFSNSRSEMNVSTLELGDSALYLCASSETSGAETQYFGPGTRLLVL.

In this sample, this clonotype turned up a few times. CDR3 bases: TGCAGTGCTAGCGGCCCAAGAAATGAGCAGTTCTTC. Amino acid sequence: CSASGPRNEQFF. This sequence joins TRBV20-1 and TRBJ2-1; D call uncertain. CDR3 size: 12 residues. The V gene lost 3 bases and the J gene lost 7 bases, with 10 bases spanning the gap. CDR1 and CDR2 from the germline V gene are DFQATT and SNEGSKA (reference sequence).

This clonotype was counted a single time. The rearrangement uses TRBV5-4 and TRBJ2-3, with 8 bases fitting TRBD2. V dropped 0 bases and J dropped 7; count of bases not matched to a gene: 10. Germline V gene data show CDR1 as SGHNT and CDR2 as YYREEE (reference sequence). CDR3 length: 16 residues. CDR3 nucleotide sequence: TGTGCCAGCAGCTTGGCGGGGACTAGAGGGTTCTATACGCAGTATTTT. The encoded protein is CASSLAGTRGFYTQYF. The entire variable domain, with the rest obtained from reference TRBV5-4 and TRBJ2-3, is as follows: ETGVTQSPTHLIKTRGQQVTLRCSSQSGHNTVSWYQQALGQGPQFIFQYYREEENGRGNFPPRFSGLQFPNYSSELNVNALELDDSALYLCASSLAGTRGFYTQYFGPGTRLTVL.

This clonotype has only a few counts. The CDR3 spells CASSLGGYNEQFF. Here the CDR3 DNA reads TGCGCCAGCAGCTTGGGCGGATACAATGAGCAGTTCTTC. This sequence joins TRBV5-1 and TRBJ2-1; D is undetermined. The germline V gene encodes CDR1 SGHRS and CDR2 YFSETQ. V was clipped by 0 bases and J by 4 bases, with 5 bases between them. The CDR3 length is 13 residues.

The CDR3 DNA follows: TGTGCCAGCAGCTTAGAAGTTGGGCCGAGACAGGGCAGGAACACTGAAGCTTTCTTT. It specifies CASSLEVGPRQGRNTEAFF. The chain has TRBV7-8 and TRBJ1-1, with 7 nucleotides matching TRBD1. The germline gives CDR1 SGHVS, CDR2 FQNEAQ. The CDR3 sequence is 19 residues long. Unmatched junction bases numbered 15, after V lost 1 base and J lost 1 base.

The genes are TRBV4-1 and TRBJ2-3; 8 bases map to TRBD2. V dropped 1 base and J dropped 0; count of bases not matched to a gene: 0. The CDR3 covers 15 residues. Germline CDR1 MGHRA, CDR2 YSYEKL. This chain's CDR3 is CASSQAGGSTDTQYF. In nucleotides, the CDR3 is TGCGCCAGCAGCCAAGCGGGAGGGAGCACAGATACGCAGTATTTT.

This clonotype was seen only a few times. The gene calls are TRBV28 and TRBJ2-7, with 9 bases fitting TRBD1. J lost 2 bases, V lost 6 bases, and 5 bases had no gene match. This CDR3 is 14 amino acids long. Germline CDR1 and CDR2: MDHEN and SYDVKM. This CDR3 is CASRSTGGTYEQYF. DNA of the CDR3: TGTGCCAGCAGGTCGACAGGGGGTACCTACGAGCAGTACTTC.

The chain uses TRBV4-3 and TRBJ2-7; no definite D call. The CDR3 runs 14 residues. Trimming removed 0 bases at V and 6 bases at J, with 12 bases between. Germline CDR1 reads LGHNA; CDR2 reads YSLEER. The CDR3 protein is CASSQDWRKGEQYF. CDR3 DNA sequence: TGCGCCAGCAGCCAAGATTGGCGGAAAGGCGAGCAGTACTTC.

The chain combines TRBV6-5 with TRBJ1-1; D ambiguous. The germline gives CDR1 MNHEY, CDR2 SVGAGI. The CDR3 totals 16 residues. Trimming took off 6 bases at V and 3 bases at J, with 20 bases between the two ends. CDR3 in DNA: TGTGCCAGCAGACCTAAAGGTGCGATAAGGGACACTGAAGCTTTCTTT. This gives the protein CASRPKGAIRDTEAFF.

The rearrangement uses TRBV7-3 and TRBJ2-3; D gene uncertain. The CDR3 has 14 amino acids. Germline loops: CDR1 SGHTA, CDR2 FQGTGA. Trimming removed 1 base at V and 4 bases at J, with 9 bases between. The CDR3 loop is CASSLRFPPDTQYF. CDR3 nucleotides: TGTGCCAGCAGCTTAAGGTTCCCCCCAGATACGCAGTATTTT. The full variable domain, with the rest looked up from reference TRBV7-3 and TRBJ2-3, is GAGVSQTPSNKVTEKGKYVELRCDPISGHTALYWYRQSLGQGPEFLIYFQGTGAADDSGLPNDRFFAVRPEGSVSTLKIQRTERGDSAVYLCASSLRFPPDTQYFGPGTRLTVL.

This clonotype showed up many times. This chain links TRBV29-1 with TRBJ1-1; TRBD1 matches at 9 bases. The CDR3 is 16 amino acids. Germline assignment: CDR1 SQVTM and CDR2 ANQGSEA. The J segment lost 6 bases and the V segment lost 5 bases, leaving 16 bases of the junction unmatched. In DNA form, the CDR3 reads TGCAGCGTTTTATTGGGGAACCGGGACAGGGTCCCTGAAGCTTTCTTT. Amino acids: CSVLLGNRDRVPEAFF.

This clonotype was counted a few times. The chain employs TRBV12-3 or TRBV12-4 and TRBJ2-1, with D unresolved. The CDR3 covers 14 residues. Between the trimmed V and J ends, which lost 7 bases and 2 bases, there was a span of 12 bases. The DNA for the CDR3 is TGTGCCAGCACCCCGGCCGTCACCTACAATGAGCAGTTCTTC. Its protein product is CASTPAVTYNEQFF.